The 9 T cell receptor beta chains listed next were all sequenced from one sample in a study of cytomegalovirus exposure and HLA in healthy donors. TCRdb's copy holds only in-frame clones and misses some; the assay was immunoSEQ multiplex PCR. The table lists 120,000 or so clones, roughly nine tenths of them singletons. Sequencing was carried out using PBMCs. The receptor source for this set is a woman aged 18-29 years in good health and CMV-seronegative.

This rearrangement joins TRBV18 to TRBJ2-6; no reliable D call. Trimming removed 3 bases at V and 0 bases at J, with 9 bases between. Per germline, CDR1 KGHSH and CDR2 LQKENI. This CDR3 spans 16 amino acids. In DNA, the CDR3 is TGTGCCAGCTCACCGAAAAGCATCTCTGGGGCCAACGTCCTGACTTTC. Translating it yields CASSPKSISGANVLTF.

The chain couples TRBV10-1 to TRBJ2-1; D gene uncertain. Trimming stripped 2 bases from V and 5 bases from J, with 4 bases between. The germline V gene has CDR1 WNHNN and CDR2 SYGVQD (reference sequence). The CDR3 has 12 residues. CDR3 in DNA: TGCGCCAGCAGTGAGGCAGACAATGAGCAGTTCTTC. Residues: CASSEADNEQFF.

The gene calls are TRBV4-2 and TRBJ2-3; the D gene is possibly TRBD2 (6 bases). V was trimmed by 2 bases and J by 4 bases, leaving 10 bases between them. Germline lookup yields CDR1 LGHNA and CDR2 YNFKEQ. The CDR3 extends over 14 amino acids. CDR3: CASSQTSFADTQYF. In DNA, the CDR3 is TGTGCCAGCAGCCAAACTAGCTTCGCAGATACGCAGTATTTT.

About this clone: Other DNA sequences within the sample encode an identical CDR3. The chain couples TRBV9 to TRBJ2-5; 9 positions agree with TRBD2. With V trimmed by 0 bases and J by 4 bases, 4 bases remained unmatched. This CDR3 spans 15 amino acids. Germline V gene data show CDR1 as SGDLS and CDR2 as YYNGEE. CDR3: CASSVDSGRGETQYF. The DNA for the CDR3 is TGTGCCAGCAGCGTAGATAGCGGGAGAGGAGAGACCCAGTACTTC.

The rearrangement uses TRBV14 and TRBJ2-3; tentative D call: TRBD1 (6 bases). V lost 1 base and J lost 1, with 12 bases in between. The CDR3 spans 16 residues. Germline loops: CDR1 SGHDN, CDR2 FVKESK. Here the CDR3 reads CASSQAYRVGTDTQYF. CDR3 DNA sequence: TGTGCCAGCAGCCAAGCATACAGGGTGGGCACAGATACGCAGTATTTT.

The CDR3 DNA sequence: TGTGCCAGCAGCTTGCGAACCTCTCTTCGAGACTATGGCTACACCTTC. Its protein product is CASSLRTSLRDYGYTF. This chain links TRBV5-4 with TRBJ1-2; D not resolved. CDR3 size: 16 residues. Trimming stripped 1 base from V and 3 bases from J, with 16 bases between. CDR1 is SGHNT and CDR2 is YYREEE in the germline V gene (reference sequence).

CDR3: CASSATSGVSTDTQYF. The CDR3 DNA follows: TGTGCCAGCAGTGCGACTAGCGGGGTTAGCACAGATACGCAGTATTTT. J is TRBJ2-3 and V is TRBV27; TRBD2 matches at 11 bases. The V segment lost 5 bases and the J segment 0 bases; nucleotides outside the gene matches: 4. Germline V gives CDR1 MNHEY, CDR2 SMNVEV (reference sequence). The CDR3 runs 16 residues.

The chain links TRBV30 to TRBJ2-5; tentative D call: TRBD1 (5 bases). The CDR3 has 14 amino acids. Per germline, CDR1 GTSNPN and CDR2 SVGIG (reference sequence). V lost 1 base, J lost 5 bases, and 14 bases lay in between. CDR3 region: CAWSALQGRETQYF. CDR3 sequence (DNA): TGTGCCTGGAGTGCACTTCAGGGTCGGGAGACCCAGTACTTC.

The V and J genes are TRBV29-1 and TRBJ2-7; 11 bases are a match to TRBD2. The CDR3 covers 15 residues. V trimming: 1 base; J trimming: 2 bases; junction bases outside the gene matches: 4. Germline assignment: CDR1 SQVTM and CDR2 ANQGSEA. The CDR3 sequence is CSVEVSSGGTYEQYF. The CDR3 DNA reads TGCAGCGTTGAAGTCTCTAGCGGGGGGACCTACGAGCAGTACTTC.